This T cell receptor beta chain was sequenced for a study of early stage breast cancer tumors. Study as a whole: Of around 15 invasive breast tumors, 11 to 12 were hormone receptor-positive, HER2-negative. The ER+/PR+/HER2- tumors included 7 or 8 ductal and four lobular carcinomas. General observations from the study: Compared with adjacent normal breast, tumors showed approximately 2.5-fold denser, more clonal T cells.

Worth noting for this clone: The antigen remains unidentified.

CDR1 and CDR2 from the germline V gene are GTSNPN and SVGIG (reference sequence). Trimming cost V 1 base and J 0 bases, with 10 bases left between them. CDR3 length equals 14 residues. Each sample had two DNA replicates, approximately 0.5 ug blood or around 1.5 ug tissue. Measured with immunoSEQ multiplex PCR; TCRdb has only the in-frame clones, and not every one. The sample shows about 28,000 clones, more than 80% of them seen only once. Sequencing input: blood. The chain has TRBV30 and TRBJ2-7; tentative D call: TRBD1 (5 bases). The TCR originated in a person aged 55 to 70 with breast cancer. The CDR3 DNA reads TGTGCCTGGAGTGGGGGCGGTAGCTCCTACGAGCAGTACTTC. Amino acids: CAWSGGGSSYEQYF.